This section outlines one T cell receptor beta chain sequence together with its context. The antigen is undetermined. The data were taken from a study of CXCR3-negative and CXCR3-positive naive CD8 T cells. Study as a whole: Summed over all libraries, TRB reads came to roughly 140 million, with about 1.5 +/- 0.3 million per library. Notes on the study in general: Naive subsets did not differ in surface CD5, and TRB CDR3 properties served to infer TCR strength. Fresh PBMCs served for most assays, and CXCR3 expression fell partially after cryopreservation. A higher hydrophobicity marked the TRB CDR3s of CXCR3-positive naive cells versus CXCR3-negative naive cells.

The study made its TRB cDNA libraries by 5' RACE, adding UMI labels. TCRdb re-called the 5' RACE reads and catalogs CDR3 proteins one per entry, DNA excluded. Its listing shows 50,000 to 65,000 distinct CDR3 sequences. The CDR3 length is 17 residues. Germline loops: CDR1 SQVTM, CDR2 ANQGSEA. Sequenced material: naive CXCR3- CD8+ T cells from blood. Subset indicated: CD45RO-CCR7+CD27+CD95- naive CD8+ T cells lacking CXCR3 (TNR3-). The chain couples TRBV29-1 to TRBJ2-1; TCRdb reports TRBD1, a call that lacks DNA to check it against. The sequence was obtained from a human donor in good health. Some clones in this sample may be carry-over from other donors' samples. The CDR3 protein is CSVNTGTGGNSYNEQFF.